This T cell receptor beta chain was captured by sequencing in a study of blood T cell repertoires in COVID-19. Study-wide background: Sites across the United States, Italy and Spain contributed samples from acute and convalescent COVID-19. Nucleic acid was either cDNA or gDNA, and it came from T cells, B-cell-depleted T cells, or PBMCs.

This table comes from immunoSEQ multiplex PCR, and its TCRdb copy is limited to in-frame clones, with some not included. The sample shows 200,000 to 250,000 clones, about 90% of them seen only once. The source is a middle-aged man with active or convalescent COVID-19. Material: peripheral blood.

CDR3 sequence (DNA): TGTGCCAGCAGCTTAAGAGGGTCTCTCAACGAGCAGTACTTC. Residues: CASSLRGSLNEQYF. V and J are TRBV13 and TRBJ2-7; weak D call: TRBD2 (5 bases). Trimming pared 2 bases from V and 5 bases from J, leaving 13 bases between. CDR3 length equals 14 residues. Germline CDR1 reads PRHDT; CDR2 reads FYEKMQ (reference sequence).